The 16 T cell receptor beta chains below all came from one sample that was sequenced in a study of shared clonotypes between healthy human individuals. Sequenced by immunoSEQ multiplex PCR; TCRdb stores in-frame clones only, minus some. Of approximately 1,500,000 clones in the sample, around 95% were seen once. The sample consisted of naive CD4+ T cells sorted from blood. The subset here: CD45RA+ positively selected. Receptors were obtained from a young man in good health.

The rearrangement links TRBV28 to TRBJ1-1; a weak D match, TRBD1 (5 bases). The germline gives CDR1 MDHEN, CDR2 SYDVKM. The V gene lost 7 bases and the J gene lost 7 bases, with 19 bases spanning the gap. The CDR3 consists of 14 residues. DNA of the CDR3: TGTGCCAGCACCCCGGGGCAGACCCCTAATGAAGCTTTCTTT. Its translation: CASTPGQTPNEAFF. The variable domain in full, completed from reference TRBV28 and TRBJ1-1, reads DVKVTQSSRYLVKRTGEKVFLECVQDMDHENMFWYRQDPGLGLRLIYFSYDVKMKEKGDIPEGYSVSREKKERFSLILESASTNQTSMYLCASTPGQTPNEAFFGQGTRLTVV.

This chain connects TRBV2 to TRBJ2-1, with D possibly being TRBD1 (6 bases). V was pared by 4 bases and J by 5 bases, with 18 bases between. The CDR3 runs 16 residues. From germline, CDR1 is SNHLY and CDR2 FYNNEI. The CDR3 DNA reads TGTGCCAGCAGTGGGGGCGGTTTCGACAGGCACAATGAGCAGTTCTTC. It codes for CASSGGGFDRHNEQFF. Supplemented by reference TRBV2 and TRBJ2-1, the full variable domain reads EPEVTQTPSHQVTQMGQEVILRCVPISNHLYFYWYRQILGQKVEFLVSFYNNEISEKSEIFDDQFSVERPDGSNFTLKIRSTKLEDSAMYFCASSGGGFDRHNEQFFGPGTRLTVL.

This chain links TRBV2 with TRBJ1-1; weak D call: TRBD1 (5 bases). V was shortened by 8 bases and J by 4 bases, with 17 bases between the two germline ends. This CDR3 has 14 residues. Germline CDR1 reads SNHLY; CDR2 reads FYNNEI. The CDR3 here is CASVPGSMATEAFF. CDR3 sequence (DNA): TGTGCCAGCGTACCAGGGAGTATGGCCACTGAAGCTTTCTTT.

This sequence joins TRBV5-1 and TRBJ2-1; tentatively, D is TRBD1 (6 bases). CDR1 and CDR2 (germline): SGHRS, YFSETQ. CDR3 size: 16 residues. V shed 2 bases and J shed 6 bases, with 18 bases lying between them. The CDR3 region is CASSLMYRDNSNEQFF. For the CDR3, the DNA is TGCGCCAGCAGCTTAATGTACCGGGACAACAGCAATGAGCAGTTCTTC.

CDR3 residues: CASSDRGRYSEQYF. The CDR3, as DNA: TGTGCCAGCAGTGATCGCGGGCGATATTCCGAGCAGTACTTC. The V call is TRBV2, the J call TRBJ2-7, with D maybe TRBD2 (5 bases). From germline, CDR1 is SNHLY and CDR2 FYNNEI. V gave up 3 bases and J gave up 6 bases, with 15 bases separating them. The CDR3 extends over 14 amino acids.

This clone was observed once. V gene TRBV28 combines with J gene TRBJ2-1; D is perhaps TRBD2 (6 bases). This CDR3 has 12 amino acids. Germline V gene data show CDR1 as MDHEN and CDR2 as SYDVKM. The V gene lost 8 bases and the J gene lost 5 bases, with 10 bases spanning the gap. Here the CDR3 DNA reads TGTGCCAGCCTGGGAGGCCACAATGAGCAGTTCTTC. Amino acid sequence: CASLGGHNEQFF.

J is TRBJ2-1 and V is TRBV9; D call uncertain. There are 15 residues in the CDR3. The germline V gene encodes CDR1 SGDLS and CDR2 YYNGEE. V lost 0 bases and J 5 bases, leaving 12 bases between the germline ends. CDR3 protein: CASSVAPHRNNEQFF. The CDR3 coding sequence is TGTGCCAGCAGCGTAGCCCCACATAGAAACAATGAGCAGTTCTTC.

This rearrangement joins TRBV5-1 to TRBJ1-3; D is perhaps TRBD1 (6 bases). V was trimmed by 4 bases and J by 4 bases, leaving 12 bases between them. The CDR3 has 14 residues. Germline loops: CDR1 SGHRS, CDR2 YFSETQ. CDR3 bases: TGCGCCAGCAGCAATACAGGGCCCGGAAACACCATATATTTT. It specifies CASSNTGPGNTIYF.

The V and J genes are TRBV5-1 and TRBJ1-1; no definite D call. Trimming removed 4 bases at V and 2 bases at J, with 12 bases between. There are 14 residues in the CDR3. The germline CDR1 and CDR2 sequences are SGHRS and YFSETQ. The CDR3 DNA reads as TGCGCCAGCAGCCTATCACCCGAAAACACTGAAGCTTTCTTT. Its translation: CASSLSPENTEAFF.

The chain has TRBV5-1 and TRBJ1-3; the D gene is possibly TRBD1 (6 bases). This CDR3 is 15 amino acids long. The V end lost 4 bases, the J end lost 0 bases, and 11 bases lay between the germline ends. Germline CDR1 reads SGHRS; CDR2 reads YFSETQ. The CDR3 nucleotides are TGCGCCAGCAGCGAACAGGGCCTCTCTGGAAACACCATATATTTT. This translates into CASSEQGLSGNTIYF.

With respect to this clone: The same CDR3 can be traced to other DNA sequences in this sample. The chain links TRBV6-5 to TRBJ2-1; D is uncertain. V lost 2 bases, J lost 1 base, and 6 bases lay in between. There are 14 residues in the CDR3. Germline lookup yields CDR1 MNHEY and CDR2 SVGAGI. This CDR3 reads CASSYRGSYNEQFF. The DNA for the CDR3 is TGTGCCAGCAGTTACCGCGGTTCCTACAATGAGCAGTTCTTC.

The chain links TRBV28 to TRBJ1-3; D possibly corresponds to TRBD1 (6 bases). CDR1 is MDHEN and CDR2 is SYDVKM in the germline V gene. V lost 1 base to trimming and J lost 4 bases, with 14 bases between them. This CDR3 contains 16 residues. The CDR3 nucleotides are TGTGCCAGCAGTTTATCCCTCAGGGGCAACGGAAACACCATATATTTT. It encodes CASSLSLRGNGNTIYF. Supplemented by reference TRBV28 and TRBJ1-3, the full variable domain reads DVKVTQSSRYLVKRTGEKVFLECVQDMDHENMFWYRQDPGLGLRLIYFSYDVKMKEKGDIPEGYSVSREKKERFSLILESASTNQTSMYLCASSLSLRGNGNTIYFGEGSWLTVV.

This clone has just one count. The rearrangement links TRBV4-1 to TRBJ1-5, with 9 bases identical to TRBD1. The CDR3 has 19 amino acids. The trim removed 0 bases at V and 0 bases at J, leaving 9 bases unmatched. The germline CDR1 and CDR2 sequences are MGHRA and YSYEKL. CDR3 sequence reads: CASSQDQTGGIYSNQPQHF. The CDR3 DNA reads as TGCGCCAGCAGCCAAGATCAGACAGGGGGGATATATAGCAATCAGCCCCAGCATTTT.

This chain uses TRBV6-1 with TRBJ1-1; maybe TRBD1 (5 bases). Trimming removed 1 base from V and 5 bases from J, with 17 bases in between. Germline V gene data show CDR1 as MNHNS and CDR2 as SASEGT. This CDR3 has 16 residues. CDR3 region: CASSEGRALRGTEAFF. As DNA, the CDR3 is TGTGCCAGCAGTGAAGGCAGGGCCCTTCGGGGGACTGAAGCTTTCTTT.

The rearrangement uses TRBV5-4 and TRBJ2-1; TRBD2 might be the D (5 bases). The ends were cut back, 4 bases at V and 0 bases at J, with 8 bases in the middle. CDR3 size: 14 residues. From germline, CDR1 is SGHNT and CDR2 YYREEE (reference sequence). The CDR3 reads CASSREISYNEQFF. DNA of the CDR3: TGTGCCAGCAGCCGGGAAATCTCCTACAATGAGCAGTTCTTC. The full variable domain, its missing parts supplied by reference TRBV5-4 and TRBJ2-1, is ETGVTQSPTHLIKTRGQQVTLRCSSQSGHNTVSWYQQALGQGPQFIFQYYREEENGRGNFPPRFSGLQFPNYSSELNVNALELDDSALYLCASSREISYNEQFFGPGTRLTVL.

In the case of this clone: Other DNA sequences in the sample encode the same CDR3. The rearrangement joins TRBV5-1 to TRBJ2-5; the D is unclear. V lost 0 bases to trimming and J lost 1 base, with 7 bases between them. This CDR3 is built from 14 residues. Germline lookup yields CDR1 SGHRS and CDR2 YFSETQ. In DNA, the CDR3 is TGCGCCAGCAGCTTGGGCCGGGCCCAAGAGACCCAGTACTTC. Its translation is CASSLGRAQETQYF. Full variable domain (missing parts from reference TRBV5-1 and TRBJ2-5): KAGVTQTPRYLIKTRGQQVTLSCSPISGHRSVSWYQQTPGQGLQFLFEYFSETQRNKGNFPGRFSGRQFSNSRSEMNVSTLELGDSALYLCASSLGRAQETQYFGPGTRLLVL.